This record covers a single T cell receptor (beta chain). Germline V gene lookup returns CDR1 SGHKS and CDR2 YYEKEE (reference sequence). V shed 4 bases and J shed 4 bases, with 9 bases lying between them. CDR3 length: 12 amino acids. This sample was taken from a study of response to subunit inactivated influenza vaccine. MiXCR, run by TCRdb on the RT-PCR reads, gives a single entry per CDR3 protein. This sample has hundreds of thousands of distinct CDR3 sequences; 7.6% occur once, and the top ten carry over 10%. This chain connects TRBV5-5 to TRBJ2-7, with D unresolved. Specimen: PBMCs from blood, collected roughly 24 months after vaccination. The source of this sequence is a man in his fifties or sixties who received an inactivated influenza vaccine. The CDR3 spells CASSVAGYEQYF. CDR3 DNA sequence: TGTGCCAGCAGCGTAGCCGGGTACGAGCAGTACTTC.